This TCR beta chain was sequenced for a study of blood T cell repertoires in COVID-19. Study-level background: Samples representing acute and convalescent COVID-19 were sourced from the United States, Italy and Spain.

Trimming took 4 bases from V and 5 from J; bases not matched to a gene: 6. The CDR3 loop spans 15 amino acids. The germline V gene encodes CDR1 SEHNR and CDR2 FQNEAQ (reference sequence). Participant reports of clinical history set cohort assignment. All recovered Cohort 3 donors got two negative PCRs, got clearance, or saw symptom resolution. Method: immunoSEQ multiplex PCR; TCRdb's copy keeps in-frame clones and lacks some. The sample has roughly 320,000 clones, just over 85% seen once; the top ten hold 3.5% to 4.5%. The rearrangement links TRBV7-9 to TRBJ1-4, with 8 bases aligning to TRBD1. The source material was PBMCs or T cells enriched from blood (not recorded which). The sequence came from a man aged 25 to 45 who had recovered from COVID-19. The CDR3 coding sequence is TGTGCCAGCAGCTCTGACCGACAGGGGAATGAAAAACTGTTTTTT. Translating it yields CASSSDRQGNEKLFF.